The 24 T cell receptor beta chains listed next were all sequenced from one sample in a study of blood T cell repertoires in COVID-19. Sequencing was performed with immunoSEQ multiplex PCR; in TCRdb, only in-frame clones are kept and a portion is missing. The data hold around 340,000 clones, with more than 70% observed a single time. Input material: peripheral blood. These receptors came from a young man with active or convalescent COVID-19.

The rearrangement uses TRBV24-1 and TRBJ2-1, with D possibly matching TRBD2 (5 bases). Trimming took off 3 bases at V and 7 bases at J, with 12 bases between the two ends. In germline, CDR1 is KGHDR, CDR2 SFDVKD. The CDR3 covers 14 residues. CDR3 coding DNA: TGTGCCACCAGTGATCCCGCGGGCGGTAATGAGCAGTTCTTC. It yields the protein CATSDPAGGNEQFF.

The V call is TRBV5-4, the J call TRBJ2-7, with D maybe TRBD1 (5 bases). Germline lookup yields CDR1 SGHNT and CDR2 YYREEE (reference sequence). This CDR3 has 12 residues. Trimming took 6 bases from V and 5 from J, leaving 12 bases between them. As DNA, the CDR3 is TGTGCCAGCAACCTTCAGGGCCACGAGCAGTACTTC. It translates to CASNLQGHEQYF.

The chain combines TRBV5-1 with TRBJ2-2; D gene uncertain. Looked up from germline, CDR1 is SGHRS and CDR2 is YFSETQ. The CDR3 spans 15 residues. V was cut by 2 bases and J by 1 base, with 9 bases left in between. This CDR3 reads CASSFARMNTGELFF. In DNA form, the CDR3 reads TGCGCCAGCAGCTTTGCCAGGATGAACACCGGGGAGCTGTTTTTT.

The chain joins TRBV18 to TRBJ2-1; 12 bases match TRBD2. The CDR3 contains 17 residues. Germline CDR1 and CDR2: KGHSH and LQKENI. The V segment lost 3 bases and the J segment 5 bases; nucleotides outside the gene matches: 8. CDR3: CASSPYLAGGPNNEQFF. The CDR3 DNA reads as TGTGCCAGCTCACCTTATCTAGCGGGAGGGCCGAACAATGAGCAGTTCTTC.

This clone was seen once. At the DNA level, this CDR3 is encoded by other sequences in the same sample as well. The CDR3 DNA sequence: TGTGCCAGCAGCCAGACTAGCGGCCCCTACGAGCAGTACTTC. It yields the protein CASSQTSGPYEQYF. The rearrangement joins TRBV3-1 (or the pseudogene TRBV3-2) to TRBJ2-7, with 9 bases matching TRBD2. The CDR3 totals 14 residues. Germline loops: CDR1 LGHDT, CDR2 YNNKEL (reference sequence). Unmatched junction bases numbered 2, after V lost 3 bases and J lost 2 bases.

The V call is TRBV28, the J call TRBJ1-5, with D unclear. V was cut by 6 bases and J by 3 bases, with 15 bases left in between. The CDR3 sequence is 15 residues long. Looked up from germline, CDR1 is MDHEN and CDR2 is SYDVKM. CDR3 DNA sequence: TGTGCCAGCAGCCCGCCGTGGGCCCACAATCAGCCCCAGCATTTT. Translating it yields CASSPPWAHNQPQHF.

J is TRBJ1-2 and V is TRBV7-2, with D possibly matching TRBD1 (6 bases). The CDR3 is made up of 15 amino acids. Germline V gene data show CDR1 as SGHTA and CDR2 as FQGNSA. Trimming removed 4 bases at V and 2 bases at J, with 14 bases between. The CDR3 nucleotides read TGTGCCAGCAGCTCAATCCCCACAGGGAACTATGGCTACACCTTC. Its translation is CASSSIPTGNYGYTF.

This clone was recorded once. The chain couples TRBV30 to TRBJ1-1; the D is unclear. CDR3 length: 14 residues. Trimming cost V 5 bases and J 2 bases, with 15 bases left between them. Germline V gene lookup returns CDR1 GTSNPN and CDR2 SVGIG (reference sequence). The CDR3 bases are TGTGCCTGGGCACCCAAGGGAGTTAACACTGAAGCTTTCTTT. It translates to CAWAPKGVNTEAFF.

V is TRBV10-2 and J is TRBJ1-2, with unresolved D. The germline V gene encodes CDR1 WSHSY and CDR2 SAAADI. This CDR3 has 14 amino acids. With 6 bases removed from V and 4 bases from J, the gap between germline ends came to 15 bases. The chain's CDR3 is CASSELYMAYGYTF. In nucleotides, the CDR3 is TGCGCCAGCAGCGAATTATACATGGCCTATGGCTACACCTTC.

The chain couples TRBV28 to TRBJ1-4; weak D call: TRBD1 (6 bases). The CDR3 consists of 12 residues. Trimming pared 7 bases from V and 7 bases from J, leaving 10 bases between. Germline-derived CDR1 and CDR2 are MDHEN and SYDVKM. CDR3 protein: CASTEDSEKLFF. For the CDR3, the DNA is TGTGCCAGCACTGAGGACAGTGAAAAACTGTTTTTT. Full variable domain (outside the CDR3, taken from reference TRBV28 and TRBJ1-4): DVKVTQSSRYLVKRTGEKVFLECVQDMDHENMFWYRQDPGLGLRLIYFSYDVKMKEKGDIPEGYSVSREKKERFSLILESASTNQTSMYLCASTEDSEKLFFGSGTQLSVL.

This chain uses TRBV6-2 or TRBV6-3 with TRBJ2-7; 9 bases are a match to TRBD2. Germline V gene sequence: CDR1 MNHEY, CDR2 SVGEGT. The length of the CDR3 is 14 residues. The ends lost 2 bases at V and 7 bases at J; junction bases unmatched: 6. The CDR3 spells CASSYAGGPREQYF. The CDR3 DNA reads TGTGCCAGCAGTTACGCGGGAGGGCCGCGGGAGCAGTACTTC.

The rearrangement links TRBV6-5 to TRBJ2-3; a possible D gene is TRBD2 (5 bases). The CDR3 is 13 amino acids. Per germline, CDR1 MNHEY and CDR2 SVGAGI. The V gene lost 11 bases and the J gene lost 2 bases, with 14 bases spanning the gap. DNA for the CDR3: TGTGCCGGTGAGGGCGGAATCACAGATACGCAGTATTTT. It codes for CAGEGGITDTQYF.

This CDR3 is CASSVGTARYTF. The CDR3 region has the DNA TGTGCCAGCAGTGTCGGGACAGCTCGCTACACCTTC. V is TRBV12-3 or TRBV12-4 and J is TRBJ1-2, with TRBD1 matching over 7 bases. This CDR3 spans 12 amino acids. Trimming removed 5 bases from V and 9 bases from J; junction bases left unmatched: 6.

V is TRBV5-5 and J is TRBJ2-1; the match to TRBD1 covers 9 bases. CDR1 and CDR2 from the germline V gene are SGHKS and YYEKEE (reference sequence). The V gene end was trimmed by 4 bases and the J gene end by 9 bases; junction bases not matched to a gene: 11. This CDR3 comprises 15 residues. CDR3 protein: CASSPGQGISGEQFF. The CDR3 DNA follows: TGTGCCAGCAGCCCTGGACAGGGGATCTCGGGTGAGCAGTTCTTC.

The CDR3 region is CAWSARGGSYEQYF. The DNA of the CDR3 is TGTGCCTGGAGTGCCCGGGGTGGGAGCTACGAGCAGTACTTC. This chain links TRBV30 with TRBJ2-7; a possible D gene is TRBD2 (5 bases). CDR1 and CDR2 (germline): GTSNPN, SVGIG (reference sequence). There are 14 residues in the CDR3. V was clipped by 1 base and J by 3 bases, with 13 bases between them.

A few counts support this clone. The V and J genes are TRBV15 and TRBJ1-5, with D maybe TRBD1 (5 bases). V was pared by 0 bases and J by 10 bases, with 10 bases between. The germline gives CDR1 LNHNV, CDR2 YYDKDF (reference sequence). There are 13 residues in the CDR3. CDR3 protein: CATSRDRQGPQHF. Written as DNA, the CDR3 is TGTGCCACCAGCAGAGATCGTCAGGGCCCCCAGCATTTT. Using reference TRBV15 and TRBJ1-5 for the parts outside the CDR3, the full variable domain is DAMVIQNPRYQVTQFGKPVTLSCSQTLNHNVMYWYQQKSSQAPKLLFHYYDKDFNNEADTPDNFQSRRPNTSFCFLDIRSPGLGDTAMYLCATSRDRQGPQHFGDGTRLSIL.

The chain recombines TRBV7-2 with TRBJ2-2; 8 nucleotides align to TRBD1. Germline V gene data show CDR1 as SGHTA and CDR2 as FQGNSA. The CDR3 is made up of 14 amino acids. With 5 bases clipped from V and 7 bases from J, the junction kept 6 bases outside the gene matches. CDR3 nucleotides: TGTGCCAGCAGCAGACGACAGGGGAACGGGGAGCTGTTTTTT. Translation: CASSRRQGNGELFF.

The V call is TRBV27, the J call TRBJ1-2; TRBD1 aligns across 9 bases. J lost 6 bases, V lost 6 bases, and 5 bases had no gene match. The germline CDR1 and CDR2 sequences are MNHEY and SMNVEV (reference sequence). The CDR3 totals 13 residues. The CDR3 region has the DNA TGTGCCAGCAGATACGGGACAGGGAATGGCTACACCTTC. It codes for CASRYGTGNGYTF.

The V gene is TRBV28, the J gene TRBJ2-1; TRBD2 agrees at 9 bases. Germline V gene sequence: CDR1 MDHEN, CDR2 SYDVKM. V was clipped by 6 bases and J by 4 bases; unmatched bases: 4. The CDR3 has 14 amino acids. In DNA form, the CDR3 reads TGTGCCAGCAGCACCGCGGGAGGGTACAATGAGCAGTTCTTC. Translated, it gives CASSTAGGYNEQFF.

V gene TRBV19 combines with J gene TRBJ1-5; D may be TRBD1 (6 bases). Per germline, CDR1 LNHDA and CDR2 SQIVND (reference sequence). V shed 4 bases and J shed 7 bases, with 11 bases lying between them. The CDR3 length is 13 residues. The CDR3 loop is CASSNRVGQPQHF. CDR3 coding DNA: TGTGCCAGTAGTAACAGGGTTGGCCAGCCCCAGCATTTT.

The V and J genes are TRBV11-3 and TRBJ2-7; TRBD2 matches 12 bases. After removal of 5 bases from V and 3 bases from J, the junction contained 8 bases not matched to a gene. The CDR3 covers 16 residues. Germline V CDR1 and CDR2: SGHNT, YENEEA. CDR3 sequence: CASSPRTSGINYEQYF. The CDR3 DNA is TGTGCCAGCAGCCCAAGGACTAGCGGGATTAACTACGAGCAGTACTTC.

This clone was seen at least ten times. V is TRBV7-2 and J is TRBJ2-2, with D unclear. The germline V and J ends were trimmed by 4 bases and 4 bases, with 7 bases remaining between them. There are 13 residues in the CDR3. CDR1 is SGHTA, CDR2 FQGNSA, per germline. CDR3 loop: CASSSDFTGELFF. CDR3 bases: TGTGCCAGCAGCTCAGACTTCACCGGGGAGCTGTTTTTT.

The chain couples TRBV28 to TRBJ2-3; D is possibly TRBD2 (5 bases). Germline CDR1 reads MDHEN; CDR2 reads SYDVKM. CDR3 length: 15 amino acids. V was pared by 7 bases and J by 1 base, with 15 bases between. The CDR3 spells CASTIGRAGTDTQYF. CDR3 DNA: TGTGCCAGCACGATAGGGCGGGCCGGCACAGATACGCAGTATTTT. The whole variable domain, filled in from reference TRBV28 and TRBJ2-3, reads DVKVTQSSRYLVKRTGEKVFLECVQDMDHENMFWYRQDPGLGLRLIYFSYDVKMKEKGDIPEGYSVSREKKERFSLILESASTNQTSMYLCASTIGRAGTDTQYFGPGTRLTVL.

The chain links TRBV4-3 to TRBJ2-6; tentative D call: TRBD2 (5 bases). V was trimmed by 0 bases and J by 2 bases, leaving 8 bases between them. The CDR3 covers 16 residues. Looked up from germline, CDR1 is LGHNA and CDR2 is YSLEER. CDR3 in amino acids: CASSQDSGAGANVLTF. The CDR3 DNA reads as TGCGCCAGCAGCCAAGATTCCGGGGCTGGGGCCAACGTCCTGACTTTC.